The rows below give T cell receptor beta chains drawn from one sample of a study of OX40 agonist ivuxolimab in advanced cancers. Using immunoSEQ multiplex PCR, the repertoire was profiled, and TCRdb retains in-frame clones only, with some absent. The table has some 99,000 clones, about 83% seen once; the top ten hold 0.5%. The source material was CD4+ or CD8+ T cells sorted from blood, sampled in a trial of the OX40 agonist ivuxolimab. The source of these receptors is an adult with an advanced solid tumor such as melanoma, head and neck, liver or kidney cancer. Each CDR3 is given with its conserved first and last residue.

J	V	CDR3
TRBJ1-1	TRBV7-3	CASSLSSTGDTEAFF
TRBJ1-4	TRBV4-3	CASSQGTGGTVMLWKLFF
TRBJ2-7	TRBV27	CASSLKTVGSSYEQYF
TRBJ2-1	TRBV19	CASSRDGRPSSYNEQFF
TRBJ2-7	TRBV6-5	CASSYSLGGPYEQYF
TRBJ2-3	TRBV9	CASSVDFSTDTQYF
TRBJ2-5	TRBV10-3	CAISDGQRETQYF
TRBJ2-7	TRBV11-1	CASSLPGQGIHEQYF
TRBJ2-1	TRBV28	CASSLGGGAYNEQFF
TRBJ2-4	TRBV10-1	CASLDSAWNIQYF
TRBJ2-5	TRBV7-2	CASSPTGLGETQYF
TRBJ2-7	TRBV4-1	CASSRSSGISSYEQYF
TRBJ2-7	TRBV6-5	CASRKTRDRAYEQYF
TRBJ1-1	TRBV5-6	CASSEGQGKNTEAFF
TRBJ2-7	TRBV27	CASSLYPPTGRIEQYF
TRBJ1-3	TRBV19	CASIETARRNTIYF
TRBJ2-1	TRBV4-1	CASSRTGESYNEQFF
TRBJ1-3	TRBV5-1	CASSSGRGPLSGNTIYF
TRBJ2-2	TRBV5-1	CASSWRGRGDTGELFF
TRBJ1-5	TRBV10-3	CAISEFMTVSNQPQHF
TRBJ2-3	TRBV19	CASSIVRGRGTDTQYF
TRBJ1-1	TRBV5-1	CASSLTENTEAFF
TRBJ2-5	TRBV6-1	CASSESETQYF
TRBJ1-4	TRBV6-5	CASSYRASGPWIF
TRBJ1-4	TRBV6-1	CASSEWEGKLFF
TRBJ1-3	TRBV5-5	CASSVGPGNTIYF
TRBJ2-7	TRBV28	CASSLPGRYEQYF
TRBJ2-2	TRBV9	CASRGGANTGELFF
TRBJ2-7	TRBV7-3	CASSQQGFLGEQYF
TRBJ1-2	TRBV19	CASSINYRRGDGYTF
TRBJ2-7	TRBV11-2	CASSSAPPYEQYF
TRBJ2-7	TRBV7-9	CASSPAWYEQYF
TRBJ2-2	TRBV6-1	CASSRDPNTGELFF
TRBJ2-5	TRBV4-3	CASSQVGSETQYF
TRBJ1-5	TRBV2	CASSEEGNQPQHF
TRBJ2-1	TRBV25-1	CASSLNPGLVGAPVIF
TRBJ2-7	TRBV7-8	CASSLSGPGISYEQYF
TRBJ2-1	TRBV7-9	CASSLRGSSYNEQFF
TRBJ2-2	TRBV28	CASGTALFSTGELFF
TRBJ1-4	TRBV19	CASSKGGANEKLFF
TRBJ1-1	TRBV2	CASSDRRDTEAFF
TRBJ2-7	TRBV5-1	CASSLGAGVLGEQYF
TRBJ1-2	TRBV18	CASSPPGQLIYGYTF
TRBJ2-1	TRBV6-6	CASSRGGAGVNEQFF
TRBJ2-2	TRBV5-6	CASSLGRGTGELFF
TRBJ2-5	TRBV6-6	CASSYSRTGGEETQYF
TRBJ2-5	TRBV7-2	CASSLGGQETQYF
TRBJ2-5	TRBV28	CASVRGQETQYF
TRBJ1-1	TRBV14	CASSQEGGIGAEAFF
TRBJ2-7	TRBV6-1	CASSDLYEQYF
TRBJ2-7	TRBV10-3	CAISGRTGGYNEQYF
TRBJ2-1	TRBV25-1	CASSAEQPYNEQFF
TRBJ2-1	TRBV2	CASSVEGNEQFF
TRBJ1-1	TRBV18	CASSLLRMTGTTEAFF
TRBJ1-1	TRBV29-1	CSGKQGKGAEAFF